This TCR beta chain appears in the sequencing data of a study of T cell repertoires in aging, cancer and after chemotherapy (dated by TCRdb to between 2019 and 2020). Background for the entire study: Donors were distributed across six age groups ranging from 30 or younger to 70 or older, with at least three individuals included per group. Healthy donor control TCR repertoires were recorded over several months to years and showed clear clonal overlap across re-sampling. Several million TCR reads were contained in the full dataset. The study profiled peripheral blood TCR beta repertoires from healthy donors and cancer patients to examine immunoaging and T cell reconstitution after chemotherapy. A cohort of 200 to 250 cancer patients (approximately 90 with hematological and around 130 with solid cancers) was assembled, and approximately 95 healthy donors were included as a reference group.

CDR1 and CDR2 (MNHEY, SVGAGI) derive from the germline V gene. Taken from cysteine to phenylalanine, the CDR3 has 13 residues. This entry keeps only the CDR3 DNA: 39 bases, framed from base 1. The trim is 4 bases for V and 3 bases for J, with a gap of 6 bases between the germline ends. TCR beta rearrangements were amplified from genomic DNA isolated from peripheral blood, not from sorted cells or RNA. Study-wide findings and limitations: An increase in median generation probability over the chemotherapy interval was observed in both cancer cohorts, suggesting that the repertoire was reconstituted through rebound thymic output. According to the authors, the repertoire data do not allow conclusions to be drawn about immunological memory after chemotherapy. In healthy donors, the decline in TCR diversity with age was mainly explained by loss of richness, whereas in cancer patients loss of evenness was also found to contribute. Significantly lower blood TCR diversity and higher clonality were observed in untreated patients with hematological or solid cancers than in age-matched healthy donors.

Points on this clonotype: Its antigen remains unidentified. No base-level quality is on record; no much larger clone is a single base apart.

Rearranged TRB sequences spanning V, D and J segments were amplified by multiplex touch-down PCR using a mixed TRB-A/B primer pool. Illumina adapters and sample indices were attached to the amplicons through two consecutive PCR reactions run with Phusion HS II polymerase. After gel purification with the NucleoSpin Gel and PCR Clean-up kit, the amplicons were checked using Qubit and an Agilent 2100 Bioanalyzer. Libraries were sequenced on an Illumina MiSeq using 600-cycle, single-indexed, paired-end runs. Concerning the study's data processing: MiXCR versions 2.12 and 3.0.5 were used to process TRB sequences. Each unique CDR3 nucleotide sequence counted as one clone, and only productive sequences with at least two reads were retained. The repertoire metrics were Shannon diversity, evenness, clonality (defined as one minus evenness), and alpha-parameterized diversity profiles covering alpha 0 to 5. The IGoR algorithm was used to calculate generation probabilities of clones in the paired pre- and post-chemotherapy samples. TCRdb reworked the public reads: Q25 trimming with fastp, MiXCR clone assembly, productive beta chains retained. Records with the same CDR3 protein are collapsed into one entry carrying the most frequent genes and DNA. The V and J calls follow TCRdb's processing rather than the paper's. The sample data list about 15,000 distinct CDR3 sequences, and 50% of these were observed just once. Of the sample, under 12% is held by the ten largest clones.

This clonotype was sampled from a human donor in good health. The rearranged segments are TRBV6-5 and TRBJ2-2; the D gene may be TRBD1 or TRBD2, since each aligns over 5 bases. Material: blood. The CDR3 reads CASSSGHTGELFF. The DNA sequence is as follows: TGTGCCAGCAGTTCGGGACACACCGGGGAGCTGTTTTTT.